A single sample is the source of the 17 T cell receptor beta chains below, sequenced in a study of T cell responses to AZD1222 COVID-19 vaccine (dated by TCRdb to the early 2020s). This specimen's time point label, per the study, means: about 28 days (+/-7) after the second vaccine dose. To prepare the library, the immunoSEQ multiplex PCR assay was applied. Drawn from immuneACCESS, this table holds only the in-frame rearrangements with V and J called that TCRdb kept. Clones are partly lost; checked studies trace under half to an unresolved V gene and leave the rest unexplained. This sample lists over 150,000 clones; 94% were detected once. Of the sample, 1.5% to 2% falls within the top ten clones. Sequenced here: peripheral blood, sampled 28 days after the second AZD1222 dose. Receptors originate from an adult who received the AZD1222 COVID-19 vaccine.

The chain employs TRBV6-5 and TRBJ2-7; 9 bases fit TRBD1. The CDR3 length is 13 residues. CDR1 MNHEY and CDR2 SVGAGI come from the germline V gene. J was trimmed by 10 bases and V by 6 bases; bases with no gene match: 10. The DNA of the CDR3 is TGTGCCAGCAGCCCGACCGGGACAGGGCTACAGTACTTC. Translating it yields CASSPTGTGLQYF.

The CDR3 is CASSRGVVSYEQYF. CDR3 sequence (DNA): TGCGCCAGCAGCCGAGGGGTGGTATCCTACGAGCAGTACTTC. The chain joins TRBV4-3 to TRBJ2-7, with D possibly called TRBD1 or TRBD2 (5 bases each). Between the trimmed V and J ends, which lost 4 bases and 1 base, there was a span of 11 bases. The CDR3 consists of 14 residues. Germline lookup yields CDR1 LGHNA and CDR2 YSLEER.

This chain's CDR3 is CASSPSLLRAPRGKNIQYF. In DNA form, the CDR3 reads TGTGCCAGCAGCCCCTCACTCCTCCGCGCTCCAAGAGGTAAAAACATTCAGTACTTC. The rearrangement links TRBV7-9 to TRBJ2-4; D is undetermined. In germline, CDR1 is SEHNR, CDR2 FQNEAQ (reference sequence). The CDR3 loop spans 19 amino acids. With 5 bases removed from V and 4 bases from J, the gap between germline ends came to 27 bases.

This chain joins TRBV19 and TRBJ2-1, with D perhaps matching TRBD2 (5 bases). The V gene's germline CDR1 is LNHDA and CDR2 SQIVND (reference sequence). The CDR3 has 14 residues. V dropped 3 bases and J dropped 2 bases, with 8 bases sitting between them. The CDR3 nucleotides read TGTGCCAGTAGTATTTGGGGAGCCTACAATGAGCAGTTCTTC. It encodes CASSIWGAYNEQFF. Based on the CDR3 plus reference TRBV19 and TRBJ2-1, the full variable domain is DGGITQSPKYLFRKEGQNVTLSCEQNLNHDAMYWYRQDPGQGLRLIYYSQIVNDFQKGDIAEGYSVSREKKESFPLTVTSAQKNPTAFYLCASSIWGAYNEQFFGPGTRLTVL.

This clone occurred once. The chain carries TRBV27 and TRBJ2-1; D gene uncertain. The CDR3 sequence is 13 residues long. CDR1 and CDR2 from the germline V gene are MNHEY and SMNVEV (reference sequence). Trimming cost V 0 bases and J 8 bases, with 8 bases left between them. CDR3 DNA: TGTGCCAGCAGTTTATCACTGAAGGATGAGCAGTTCTTC. Its translation is CASSLSLKDEQFF.

This clone has just one count. The genes are TRBV21-1 and TRBJ2-7; the DNA was not used to check the table's D call, TRBD1. TRBV21-1 is deemed a pseudogene. The CDR3 is 17 amino acids. The CDR3 sequence: CASSKARRGLFPYEQYF. The CDR3 DNA reads as TGTGCCAGCAGCAAAGCGCGCAGGGGCCTGTTCCCCTACGAGCAGTACTTC.

In nucleotides, the CDR3 is TGTGCCAGCAGTGGGGGGCAGGGGATCAGCAATCAGCCCCAGCATTTT. Translated, it gives CASSGGQGISNQPQHF. V is TRBV2 and J is TRBJ1-5; D is possibly TRBD1 (6 bases). Germline CDR1 reads SNHLY; CDR2 reads FYNNEI. This CDR3 contains 16 residues. V dropped 4 bases and J dropped 1 base, with 14 bases sitting between them.

The rearrangement joins TRBV5-1 to TRBJ2-7, with TRBD2 matching over 13 bases. The CDR3 runs to 15 residues. J was trimmed by 5 bases and V by 3 bases; bases with no gene match: 5. Looked up from germline, CDR1 is SGHRS and CDR2 is YFSETQ. Here the CDR3 reads CASSSTSGRAHEQYF. In nucleotides, the CDR3 is TGCGCCAGCAGCTCCACTAGCGGGAGGGCCCACGAGCAGTACTTC.

J is TRBJ2-3 and V is TRBV7-9; D tentatively fits TRBD1 or TRBD2 (5 bases each). The CDR3 has 16 amino acids. CDR1 is SEHNR and CDR2 is FQNEAQ in the germline V gene (reference sequence). Trimming cost V 5 bases and J 2 bases, with 17 bases left between them. The CDR3 coding sequence is TGTGCCAGCAGCCCCGGGACGGAACCCTTCACAGATACGCAGTATTTT. Amino acid sequence: CASSPGTEPFTDTQYF.

The J gene is TRBJ1-3, the V gene TRBV9; D is unresolved. Germline V gene sequence: CDR1 SGDLS, CDR2 YYNGEE. Deletions cut 2 bases from V and 0 bases from J, with 9 bases between. The CDR3 runs 15 residues. The chain's CDR3 is CASSVTRSSGNTIYF. The DNA of the CDR3 is TGTGCCAGCAGCGTGACACGGAGCTCTGGAAACACCATATATTTT.

The chain carries TRBV19 and TRBJ1-1; D gene ambiguous. The CDR3 is made up of 13 amino acids. Germline loops: CDR1 LNHDA, CDR2 SQIVND (reference sequence). The V and J ends lost 3 bases and 1 base respectively, with 6 bases between them. CDR3 nucleotide sequence: TGTGCCAGTAGTATCGGGCAGAACACTGAAGCTTTCTTT. This codes for CASSIGQNTEAFF.

V and J are TRBV5-1 and TRBJ2-7; D unresolved. Germline V CDR1 and CDR2: SGHRS, YFSETQ. This CDR3 is built from 14 residues. Trimming took 4 bases from V and 5 from J, leaving 16 bases between them. The CDR3: CASSPPSNLDEQYF. CDR3 sequence (DNA): TGCGCCAGCAGCCCCCCATCTAATCTCGACGAGCAGTACTTC. Using reference TRBV5-1 and TRBJ2-7 for the parts outside the CDR3, the full variable domain is KAGVTQTPRYLIKTRGQQVTLSCSPISGHRSVSWYQQTPGQGLQFLFEYFSETQRNKGNFPGRFSGRQFSNSRSEMNVSTLELGDSALYLCASSPPSNLDEQYFGPGTRLTVT.

The chain has TRBV9 and TRBJ1-2; possible D gene TRBD1, 5 bases. Germline CDR1 is SGDLS and CDR2 is YYNGEE. The V gene lost 4 bases and the J gene lost 5 bases, with 15 bases spanning the gap. The CDR3 runs to 14 residues. For the CDR3, the DNA is TGTGCCAGCAGCCCCGGGGCGCCGGAGTATGGCTACACCTTC. Protein product: CASSPGAPEYGYTF.

The gene calls are TRBV7-2 and TRBJ2-1; D may be TRBD2 (6 bases). The CDR3 runs to 15 residues. Trimming stripped 5 bases from V and 7 bases from J, with 18 bases between. CDR1 SGHTA and CDR2 FQGNSA come from the germline V gene. The CDR3 sequence is CASSSPGGPRNEQFF. CDR3 coding DNA: TGTGCCAGCAGCAGTCCCGGGGGTCCCCGGAATGAGCAGTTCTTC.

The chain links TRBV5-1 to TRBJ1-4; a weak D match, TRBD1 (5 bases). The CDR3 has 15 amino acids. Trimming took 4 bases from V and 1 from J, leaving 11 bases between them. Germline CDR1 and CDR2: SGHRS and YFSETQ. CDR3 DNA: TGCGCCAGCAGCCCGCGCGGGGGAACTAATGAAAAACTGTTTTTT. Amino acid sequence: CASSPRGGTNEKLFF.

The chain links TRBV12-5 to TRBJ1-3; no clear D gene. The V end lost 5 bases, the J end lost 4 bases, and 6 bases lay between the germline ends. CDR3 length: 12 amino acids. Germline assignment: CDR1 LGHNT and CDR2 FRNRAP. Written as DNA, the CDR3 is TGTGCTAGTGGTCAGGACGGAAACACCATATATTTT. This gives the protein CASGQDGNTIYF.

The rearrangement joins TRBV6-2 or TRBV6-3 to TRBJ1-2; D unresolved. V lost 4 bases, J lost 7 bases, and 16 bases lay in between. Per germline, CDR1 MNHEY and CDR2 SVGEGT. The CDR3 is made up of 14 amino acids. CDR3: CASSSSGSGGGYTF. As DNA, the CDR3 is TGTGCCAGCAGTTCCTCGGGGAGTGGAGGTGGCTACACCTTC.